What follows are 29 T cell receptor beta chains derived from one specimen sequenced in a study of blood T cells in healthy people across ages. Sample-barcoded 5' priming and a J-beta primer mix drove a second PCR of 7 to 11 cycles. TCRdb recomputed calls from the 5' RACE reads with MiXCR, one row per CDR3 protein. The sample has 790,000 or so distinct CDR3 sequences; 35% to 60% are singletons. Sequenced input: blood. These receptors were collected from an older man in good health.

This clonotype was counted a few times. The chain uses TRBV27 and TRBJ2-7; D might be TRBD2 (6 bases). Germline V gives CDR1 MNHEY, CDR2 SMNVEV (reference sequence). The CDR3 has 12 amino acids. V was shortened by 6 bases and J by 1 base, with 7 bases between the two germline ends. CDR3 region: CASRGRSYEQYF. The DNA of the CDR3 is TGTGCCAGCAGAGGGAGGTCCTACGAGCAGTACTTC.

This rearrangement joins TRBV2 to TRBJ2-7; 11 bases line up with TRBD2. Germline V gives CDR1 SNHLY, CDR2 FYNNEI. J lost 4 bases, V lost 8 bases, and 10 bases had no gene match. The CDR3 length is 15 residues. CDR3 bases: TGTGCCAGCGGCCTAGCGGGAGGCCTTTTATACGAGCAGTACTTC. As protein: CASGLAGGLLYEQYF.

V is TRBV7-6 and J is TRBJ2-3; D possibly corresponds to TRBD2 (5 bases). Germline assignment: CDR1 SGHVS and CDR2 FNYEAQ. The CDR3 extends over 16 amino acids. Trimming stripped 0 bases from V and 0 bases from J, with 10 bases between. CDR3 amino acids: CASSLARTRSTDTQYF. The DNA of the CDR3 is TGTGCCAGCAGCTTAGCCCGTACTAGGAGCACAGATACGCAGTATTTT. The variable domain in full, completed from reference TRBV7-6 and TRBJ2-3, reads GAGVSQSPRYKVTKRGQDVALRCDPISGHVSLYWYRQALGQGPEFLTYFNYEAQQDKSGLPNDRFSAERPEGSISTLTIQRTEQRDSAMYRCASSLARTRSTDTQYFGPGTRLTVL.

The J gene is TRBJ2-1, the V gene TRBV7-2, with 11 bases lining up with TRBD2. J lost 7 bases, V lost 4 bases, and 9 bases had no gene match. Germline-derived CDR1 and CDR2 are SGHTA and FQGNSA. The CDR3 length is 16 residues. For the CDR3, the DNA is TGTGCCAGCAGCTCCAGCCTAGCGGGAGGTGGTAATGAGCAGTTCTTC. Protein: CASSSSLAGGGNEQFF. Drawing the rest from reference TRBV7-2 and TRBJ2-1, the complete variable domain is GAGVSQSPSNKVTEKGKDVELRCDPISGHTALYWYRQSLGQGLEFLIYFQGNSAPDKSGLPSDRFSAERTGGSVSTLTIQRTQQEDSAVYLCASSSSLAGGGNEQFFGPGTRLTVL.

This clonotype was counted many times. The genes are TRBV25-1 and TRBJ1-6, with TRBD1 as a possible D gene (5 bases). The germline V gene has CDR1 MGHDK and CDR2 SYGVNS. The CDR3 loop spans 15 amino acids. The germline V and J ends were trimmed by 1 base and 7 bases, with 11 bases remaining between them. The CDR3 reads CASSELRGENSPLHF. As DNA, the CDR3 is TGTGCCAGCAGTGAATTGCGGGGCGAGAATTCACCCCTCCACTTT. Combining the CDR3 with reference TRBV25-1 and TRBJ1-6 gives the whole variable domain EADIYQTPRYLVIGTGKKITLECSQTMGHDKMYWYQQDPGMELHLIHYSYGVNSTEKGDLSSESTVSRIRTEHFPLTLESARPSHTSQYLCASSELRGENSPLHFGNGTRLTVT.

There are many counts of this clonotype. The rearrangement joins TRBV7-2 to TRBJ2-3; D is ambiguous. V lost 7 bases and J lost 7, with 9 bases in between. CDR1 and CDR2 (germline): SGHTA, FQGNSA. This CDR3 spans 11 amino acids. The CDR3 region is CASTLGNTQYF. CDR3 nucleotide sequence: TGTGCCAGCACGCTGGGTAATACGCAGTATTTT.

This clonotype has just a few counts. The chain couples TRBV2 to TRBJ2-2; the D is unclear. The germline V and J ends were trimmed by 7 bases and 5 bases, with 14 bases remaining between them. From germline, CDR1 is SNHLY and CDR2 FYNNEI. This CDR3 spans 14 amino acids. The CDR3 protein is CASTQRSRTGELFF. In DNA, the CDR3 is TGTGCCAGCACCCAAAGGAGTAGAACCGGGGAGCTGTTTTTT.

In DNA, the CDR3 is TGTGCCACCAGTGACCCCAGACAGGGTAAATACTTCACGATGAACACTGAAGCTTTCTTT. Translated, it gives CATSDPRQGKYFTMNTEAFF. The rearrangement links TRBV24-1 to TRBJ1-1; 7 nucleotides align to TRBD1. This CDR3 region has 20 residues. After removal of 4 bases from V and 0 bases from J, the junction contained 19 bases not matched to a gene. CDR1 and CDR2 from the germline V gene are KGHDR and SFDVKD.

The genes are TRBV9 and TRBJ2-2; D ambiguous. The V end was cut by 0 bases, the J end by 4 bases, with 4 bases between. This CDR3 region has 13 residues. In germline, CDR1 is SGDLS, CDR2 YYNGEE. The CDR3 nucleotides read TGTGCCAGCAGCGTAGTAAGCACCGGGGAGCTGTTTTTT. Translating it yields CASSVVSTGELFF.

The chain is built from TRBV20-1 and TRBJ1-2; 8 positions match TRBD1. The CDR3 covers 13 residues. Losses at the gene ends were 5 bases for V and 2 bases for J; bases not matched to a gene: 4. Per germline, CDR1 DFQATT and CDR2 SNEGSKA (reference sequence). For the CDR3, the DNA is TGCAGTGCTTCGACAGGGGCAAACTATGGCTACACCTTC. Encoded protein: CSASTGANYGYTF.

The chain joins TRBV11-3 to TRBJ2-3; 9 positions agree with TRBD2. The CDR3 is 16 residues long. Germline V lookup: CDR1 SGHNT, CDR2 YENEEA. Losses at the gene ends were 5 bases for V and 2 bases for J; bases not matched to a gene: 8. For the CDR3, the DNA is TGTGCCAGCAGCCGTAGAGCGGGGGGAGACACAGATACGCAGTATTTT. This gives the protein CASSRRAGGDTDTQYF.

In its sample, this clonotype was seen a few times. V usage is TRBV7-2 and J usage is TRBJ2-5; D perhaps matches TRBD1 (5 bases). Germline values: CDR1 SGHTA, CDR2 FQGNSA. Trimming removed 1 base at V and 5 bases at J, with 11 bases between. This CDR3 has 14 residues. The CDR3 DNA reads TGTGCCAGCAGCTTAGTCGTGGGGCGGGAGACCCAGTACTTC. Its protein product is CASSLVVGRETQYF.

The chain combines TRBV5-1 with TRBJ2-1, with D hard to call. The CDR3 extends over 17 amino acids. V was trimmed by 2 bases and J by 4 bases, leaving 19 bases between them. Per the germline V gene, CDR1 is SGHRS and CDR2 is YFSETQ. The CDR3 sequence: CASSFGNSPRPYNEQFF. The CDR3 nucleotides are TGCGCCAGCAGCTTTGGGAATTCCCCACGCCCTTACAATGAGCAGTTCTTC.

A few counts support this clonotype. This chain connects TRBV20-1 to TRBJ1-1; D remains ambiguous. The V and J ends lost 7 bases and 0 bases respectively, with 12 bases between them. Per germline, CDR1 DFQATT and CDR2 SNEGSKA (reference sequence). The CDR3 has 13 amino acids. CDR3 in DNA: TGCAGTGTGGAGGACGGACTGAACACTGAAGCTTTCTTT. Its translation: CSVEDGLNTEAFF.

The chain employs TRBV20-1 and TRBJ2-7, with D possibly TRBD2 on 6 matching bases. Near its end, the DNA agrees better with TRBJ2-5, so the J call may be wrong. There are 13 residues in the CDR3. CDR1 and CDR2 from the germline V gene are DFQATT and SNEGSKA (reference sequence). CDR3 residues: CSARLPGLLTQYF. The CDR3 DNA follows: TGCAGTGCTAGATTACCGGGACTCCTGACCCAGTACTTC.

As to this clonotype: The junction departs from germline at one end; a sequencing error may be responsible. The rearrangement uses TRBV7-9 and TRBJ2-5; 12 bases are shared with TRBD2. The assigned J gene may be wrong: the sequence end matches TRBJ2-7 better. Per germline, CDR1 SEHNR and CDR2 FQNEAQ (reference sequence). The CDR3 spans 15 residues. CDR3 amino acids: CSSNKGLAGTYEQYF. Here the CDR3 DNA reads TGTTCCAGCAACAAAGGACTAGCGGGAACCTACGAGCAGTACTTC.

The J gene is TRBJ1-1, the V gene TRBV6-2 or TRBV6-3; D is uncertain. V was pared by 6 bases and J by 4 bases, with 12 bases between. The CDR3 covers 13 residues. CDR1 is MNHEY, CDR2 SVGEGT, per germline. Written as DNA, the CDR3 is TGTGCCAGCAGCTATTTTGATGGCACTGAAGCTTTCTTT. This encodes CASSYFDGTEAFF.

The chain combines TRBV7-3 with TRBJ2-4; D remains unclear. The J call is uncertain, as TRBJ2-7 better fits the DNA end. CDR1 SGHTA and CDR2 FQGTGA come from the germline V gene. This CDR3 contains 13 residues. The CDR3 protein is CASSLREPYEQYF. As DNA, the CDR3 is TGTGCCAGCAGCTTAAGGGAACCCTACGAGCAGTACTTC.

On this clonotype: A read error may account for a junction end that differs from germline. This chain connects TRBV6-2 or TRBV6-3 to TRBJ2-3, with TRBD1 matching 8 bases. The CDR3 totals 15 residues. Germline V lookup: CDR1 MNHEY, CDR2 SVGEGT. CDR3 region: CASSTGQGSIDTQYF. CDR3 sequence (DNA): TGTGCCAGCAGTACCGGACAGGGTAGCATAGATACGCAGTATTTT.

V gene TRBV6-1 combines with J gene TRBJ2-1, with D perhaps TRBD1 (6 bases). Germline-derived CDR1 and CDR2 are MNHNS and SASEGT. The CDR3 loop spans 13 amino acids. V shed 10 bases and J shed 6 bases, with 16 bases lying between them. As DNA, the CDR3 is TGTGCCACCACTAGAGACAGGTTCAATGAGCAGTTCTTC. Translating gives CATTRDRFNEQFF.

The chain is built from TRBV6-5 and TRBJ1-2; D is uncertain. The germline V gene has CDR1 MNHEY and CDR2 SVGAGI. Between the trimmed V and J ends, which lost 8 bases and 8 bases, there was a span of 18 bases. The CDR3 totals 13 residues. The CDR3 loop is CASLGFRAGGYTF. In nucleotides, the CDR3 is TGTGCCAGCTTGGGATTCCGCGCTGGAGGCTACACCTTC.

The rearrangement links TRBV20-1 to TRBJ2-6; D is uncertain. Looked up from germline, CDR1 is DFQATT and CDR2 is SNEGSKA (reference sequence). This CDR3 contains 17 residues. Trimming left V 1 base short and J 0 bases short, with 13 bases between. The CDR3 sequence is CSARAPDASSGANVLTF. Here the CDR3 DNA reads TGCAGTGCTAGAGCCCCTGACGCAAGCTCTGGGGCCAACGTCCTGACTTTC.

V is TRBV7-8 and J is TRBJ1-2; no firm D call. The ends were cut back, 2 bases at V and 3 bases at J, with 10 bases in the middle. The CDR3 is 14 amino acids. CDR1 SGHVS and CDR2 FQNEAQ come from the germline V gene. The CDR3 sequence: CASSLSGVDYGYTF. CDR3 nucleotides: TGTGCCAGCAGCTTATCCGGCGTTGACTATGGCTACACCTTC.

This clonotype appeared a single time. This chain links TRBV20-1 with TRBJ2-3, with D uncertain. Per the germline V gene, CDR1 is DFQATT and CDR2 is SNEGSKA (reference sequence). CDR3 length equals 11 residues. V lost 5 bases, J lost 3 bases, and 6 bases lay in between. CDR3 sequence (DNA): TGCAGTGCTCCGAAAACAGATACGCAGTATTTT. This translates into CSAPKTDTQYF.

This clonotype occurred a few times. The V gene is TRBV3-1, the J gene TRBJ2-5, with D perhaps TRBD2 (6 bases). Per germline, CDR1 LGHDT and CDR2 YNNKEL (reference sequence). CDR3 size: 14 residues. Trimming took 2 bases from V and 3 from J, leaving 10 bases between them. The CDR3: CASSQRRREETQYF. CDR3 nucleotides: TGTGCCAGCAGCCAACGTCGGAGGGAAGAGACCCAGTACTTC.

The rearrangement links TRBV20-1 to TRBJ2-6, with no clear D. Trimming took 1 base from V and 2 from J, leaving 6 bases between them. This CDR3 has 14 residues. Germline V gene sequence: CDR1 DFQATT, CDR2 SNEGSKA (reference sequence). This chain's CDR3 is CSARAPPGANVLTF. CDR3 nucleotide sequence: TGCAGTGCTAGAGCCCCCCCTGGGGCCAACGTCCTGACTTTC.

On this clonotype itself: An end of the junction does not agree with germline; a read error may underlie this. The chain employs TRBV5-1 and TRBJ2-1, with TRBD2 matching 7 bases. Germline V CDR1 and CDR2: SGHRS, YFSETQ. The CDR3 is 15 residues long. For the CDR3, the DNA is TGTGCCAGCAGCCTACCGGAGAGCGGGAACAATGAGCAGTTCTTC. Translated: CASSLPESGNNEQFF.

This chain connects TRBV20-1 to TRBJ2-7; TRBD1 or TRBD2 may be the D gene (5 bases each). V was clipped by 3 bases and J by 2 bases, with 8 bases between them. Germline CDR1 and CDR2: DFQATT and SNEGSKA (reference sequence). CDR3 length: 12 residues. As DNA, the CDR3 is TGCAGTGCTAGCGGGGCCACCTACGAGCAGTACTTC. The encoded protein is CSASGATYEQYF.

This chain connects TRBV5-1 to TRBJ2-5; D is perhaps TRBD2 (5 bases). The DNA end is a closer match to TRBJ2-7, so the J assignment may be wrong. CDR1 is SGHRS, CDR2 YFSETQ, per germline. This CDR3 comprises 13 residues. The CDR3 spells CASSLLVSAEQYF. CDR3 nucleotide sequence: TGCGCCAGCAGCTTGCTTGTTAGCGCCGAGCAGTACTTC.